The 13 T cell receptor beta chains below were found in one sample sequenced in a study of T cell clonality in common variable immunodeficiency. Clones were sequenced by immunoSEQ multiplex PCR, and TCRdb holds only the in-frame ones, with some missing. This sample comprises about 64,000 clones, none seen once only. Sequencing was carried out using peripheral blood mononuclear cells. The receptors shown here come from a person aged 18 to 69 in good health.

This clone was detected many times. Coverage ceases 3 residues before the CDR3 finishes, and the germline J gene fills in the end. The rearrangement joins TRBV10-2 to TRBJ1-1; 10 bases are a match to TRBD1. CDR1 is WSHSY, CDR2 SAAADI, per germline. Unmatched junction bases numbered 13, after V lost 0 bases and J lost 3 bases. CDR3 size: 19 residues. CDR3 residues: CASSESWDRGYFEDTEAFF. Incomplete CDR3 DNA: TGCGCCAGCAGTGAGTCCTGGGACAGGGGTTATTTTGAGGACACTGAA.

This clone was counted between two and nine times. The CDR3 sequence is CASSPMLDRVDEQFF. The covered CDR3 bases are TGTGCCAGCAGCCCAATGCTGGACAGGGTCGATGAG. V is TRBV7-9 and J is TRBJ2-1; 8 positions match TRBD1. Read coverage stops 3 residues before the CDR3 terminus; the germline J gene supplies the remainder. Trimming at V came to 5 bases and at J to 8 bases, leaving 11 bases not matched to a gene. CDR1 is SEHNR and CDR2 is FQNEAQ in the germline V gene (reference sequence). The CDR3 runs to 15 residues. The variable domain in full, completed from reference TRBV7-9 and TRBJ2-1, reads DTGVSQNPRHKITKRGQNVTFRCDPISEHNRLYWYRQTLGQGPEFLTYFQNEAQLEKSRLLSDRFSAERPKGSFSTLEIQRTEQGDSAMYLCASSPMLDRVDEQFFGPGTRLTVL.

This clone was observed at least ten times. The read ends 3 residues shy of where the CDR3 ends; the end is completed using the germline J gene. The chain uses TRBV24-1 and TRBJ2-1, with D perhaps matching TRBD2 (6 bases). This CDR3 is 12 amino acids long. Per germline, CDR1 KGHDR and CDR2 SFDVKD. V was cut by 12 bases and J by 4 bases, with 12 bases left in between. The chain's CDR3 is CAEAGTYNEQFF. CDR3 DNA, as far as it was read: TGTGCCGAGGCAGGGACTTACAATGAG.

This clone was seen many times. The CDR3 region is CASSEHRDQPQHF. The sequenced CDR3 bases are TGTGCCAGCAGTGAACACAGAGATCAGCCC. The chain is built from TRBV6-1 and TRBJ1-5, with unresolved D. The read is 3 residues too short to cover the CDR3 end, so that end is filled in from the germline J gene. CDR3 length equals 13 residues. Germline-derived CDR1 and CDR2 are MNHNS and SASEGT. Between the trimmed V and J ends, which lost 2 bases and 5 bases, there was a span of 7 bases.

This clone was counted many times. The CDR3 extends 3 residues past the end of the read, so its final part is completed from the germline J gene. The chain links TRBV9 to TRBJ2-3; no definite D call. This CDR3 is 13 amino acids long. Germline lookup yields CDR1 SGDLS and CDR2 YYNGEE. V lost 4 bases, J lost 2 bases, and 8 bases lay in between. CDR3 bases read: TGTGCCAGCAGCCCTCGTAACACAGATACG. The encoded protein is CASSPRNTDT. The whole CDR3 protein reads CASSPRNTDTQYF.

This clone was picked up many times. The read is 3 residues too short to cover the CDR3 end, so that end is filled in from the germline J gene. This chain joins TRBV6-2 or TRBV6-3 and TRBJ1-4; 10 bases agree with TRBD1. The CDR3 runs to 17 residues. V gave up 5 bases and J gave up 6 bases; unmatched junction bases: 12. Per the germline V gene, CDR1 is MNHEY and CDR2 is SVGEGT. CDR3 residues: CASSLPGTGAADEKLFF. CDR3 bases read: TGTGCCAGCAGTCTCCCTGGGACAGGGGCCGCCGATGAAAAA.

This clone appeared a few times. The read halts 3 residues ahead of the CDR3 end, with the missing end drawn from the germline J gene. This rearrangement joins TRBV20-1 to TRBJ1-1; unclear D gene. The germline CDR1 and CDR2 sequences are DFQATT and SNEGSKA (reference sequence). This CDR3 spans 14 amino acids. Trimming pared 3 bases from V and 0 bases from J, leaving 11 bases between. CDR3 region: CSASWRAVNTEAFF. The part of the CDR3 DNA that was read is TGCAGTGCTAGTTGGCGGGCCGTGAACACTGAA.

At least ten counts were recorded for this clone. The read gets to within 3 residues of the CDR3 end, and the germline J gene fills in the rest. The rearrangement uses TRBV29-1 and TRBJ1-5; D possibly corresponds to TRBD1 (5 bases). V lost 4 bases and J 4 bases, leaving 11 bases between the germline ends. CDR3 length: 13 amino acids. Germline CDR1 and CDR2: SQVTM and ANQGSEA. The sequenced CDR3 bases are TGCAGCGTTGGGGCAGGGTTAAATCAGCCC. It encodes CSVGAGLNQP. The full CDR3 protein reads CSVGAGLNQPQHF.

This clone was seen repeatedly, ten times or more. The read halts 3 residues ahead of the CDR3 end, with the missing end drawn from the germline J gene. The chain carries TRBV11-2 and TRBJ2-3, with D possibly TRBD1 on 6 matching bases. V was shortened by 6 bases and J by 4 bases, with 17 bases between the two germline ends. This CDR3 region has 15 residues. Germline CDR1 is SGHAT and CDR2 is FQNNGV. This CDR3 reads CASRGTGPYADTQYF. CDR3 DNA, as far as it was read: TGTGCCAGCAGAGGTACAGGGCCCTATGCAGATACG. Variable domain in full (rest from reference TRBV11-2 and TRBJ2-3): EAGVAQSPRYKIIEKRQSVAFWCNPISGHATLYWYQQILGQGPKLLIQFQNNGVVDDSQLPKDRFSAERLKGVDSTLKIQPAKLEDSAVYLCASRGTGPYADTQYFGPGTRLTVL.

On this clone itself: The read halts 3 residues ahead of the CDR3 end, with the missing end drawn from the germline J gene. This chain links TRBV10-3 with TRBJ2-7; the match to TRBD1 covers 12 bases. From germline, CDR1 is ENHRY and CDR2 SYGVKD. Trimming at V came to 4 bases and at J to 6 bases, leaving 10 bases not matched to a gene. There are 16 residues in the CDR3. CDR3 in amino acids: CAISGRGQGAIPEQYF. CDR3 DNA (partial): TGTGCCATCAGTGGGAGGGGACAGGGGGCGATCCCCGAG.

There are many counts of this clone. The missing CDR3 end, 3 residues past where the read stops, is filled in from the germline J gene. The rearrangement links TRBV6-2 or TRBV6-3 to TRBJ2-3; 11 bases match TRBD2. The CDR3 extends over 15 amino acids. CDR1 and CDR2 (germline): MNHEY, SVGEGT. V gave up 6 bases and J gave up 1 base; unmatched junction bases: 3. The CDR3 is CASRASGGRTDTQYF. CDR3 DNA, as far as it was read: TGTGCCAGCAGGGCTAGCGGGGGGCGCACAGATACG.

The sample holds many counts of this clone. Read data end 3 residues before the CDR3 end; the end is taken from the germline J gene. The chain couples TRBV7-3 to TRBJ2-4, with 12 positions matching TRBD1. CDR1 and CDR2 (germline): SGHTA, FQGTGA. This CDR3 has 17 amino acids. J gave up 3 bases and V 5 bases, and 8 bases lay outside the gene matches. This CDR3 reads CASSPGTGGMIKNIQYF. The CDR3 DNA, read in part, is TGTGCCAGCAGCCCAGGGACAGGGGGCATGATCAAAAACATT.

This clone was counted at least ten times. The CDR3 is CASRAGQNIQYF. The CDR3 bases that were read are TGTGCCAGCAGGGCGGGGCAGAACATT. The chain carries TRBV2 and TRBJ2-4; D might be TRBD2 (6 bases). Read sequence stops 3 residues before the CDR3 end, and the germline J gene provides the missing end. The germline CDR1 and CDR2 sequences are SNHLY and FYNNEI. V was cut by 6 bases and J by 7 bases, with 10 bases left in between. The length of the CDR3 is 12 residues.